These T cell receptor beta chains were read from a single sample in a study of shared clonotypes between healthy human individuals. The repertoire was sequenced with immunoSEQ multiplex PCR; TCRdb's copy has only in-frame clones and lacks some. The table lists roughly 100,000 clones, about 66% of them singletons, with around 26% in the top ten. Sequenced sample: memory CD8+ T cells sorted from blood. The receptor set was obtained from a woman aged 30 to 39 in good health. Both conserved end residues are part of each CDR3. D genes are given only for firm matches.

D gene: TRBD2; V gene: TRBV19; J gene: TRBJ2-5; CDR3 DNA: TGTGCCAGTAGTATAGATGGCGGGAGTGAGACCCAGTACTTC; CDR3 protein: CASSIDGGSETQYF
D gene: TRBD2; V gene: TRBV6-1; J gene: TRBJ2-7; CDR3 DNA: TGTGCCAGCAGTGAAGCCCGGGTGGTAGCGGGAGCTTACGAGCAGTACTTC; CDR3 protein: CASSEARVVAGAYEQYF
D gene: TRBD1; V gene: TRBV6-6; J gene: TRBJ2-7; CDR3 DNA: TGTGCCAGCAGTGACTTAGGGACAGTGGGGATAGCCGAGCAGTACTTC; CDR3 protein: CASSDLGTVGIAEQYF
D gene: NA; V gene: TRBV15; J gene: TRBJ2-3; CDR3 DNA: TGTGCCACCAGCAGAGAGTTTGGCGATACGCAGTATTTT; CDR3 protein: CATSREFGDTQYF
D gene: NA; V gene: TRBV19; J gene: TRBJ1-2; CDR3 DNA: TGTGCCACTGAGGGGAATGGCTACACCTTC; CDR3 protein: CATEGNGYTF
D gene: TRBD1; V gene: TRBV15; J gene: TRBJ2-7; CDR3 DNA: TGTGCCACCAGCAGAAGGGGACAGTCTAAAGAGCAGTACTTC; CDR3 protein: CATSRRGQSKEQYF
D gene: TRBD2; V gene: TRBV6-1; J gene: TRBJ2-2; CDR3 DNA: TGTGCCAGCAGTGAAGCTCGACTAGCGGGGACGTATTTAACCGGGGAGCTGTTTTTT; CDR3 protein: CASSEARLAGTYLTGELFF
D gene: TRBD1; V gene: TRBV5-1; J gene: TRBJ2-7; CDR3 DNA: TGCGCCAGCAGTTATACGGGACAGGGGGACAACGAGCAGTACTTC; CDR3 protein: CASSYTGQGDNEQYF
D gene: NA; V gene: TRBV28; J gene: TRBJ1-5; CDR3 DNA: TGTGCCAGCAGTTCGTACCAGCCCCAGCATTTT; CDR3 protein: CASSSYQPQHF
D gene: TRBD2; V gene: TRBV6-1; J gene: TRBJ2-7; CDR3 DNA: TGTGCCAGCAGTGCCTCTAGCGGCAGTTTCCACGAGCAGTACTTC; CDR3 protein: CASSASSGSFHEQYF
D gene: NA; V gene: TRBV5-5; J gene: TRBJ2-2; CDR3 DNA: TGTGCCAGCAGCTTTTTCTCCGCTGGCGGGGAGCTGTTTTTT; CDR3 protein: CASSFFSAGGELFF